The entry below describes one T cell receptor beta chain. This clone's antigen is unknown. The record has no base qualities; no much larger clone is one base away. TCRbeta CDR3 regions were amplified from genomic DNA using the immunoSEQ Assay, a bias-controlled multiplex PCR. Turning to the authors' computational methods: Within the assay, amplification of reference gene primers was used to estimate how many nucleated cells each sample contained. Sequence reads were collapsed and filtered to measure the absolute abundance of every unique TCRbeta CDR3 rearrangement. For each sample, productive Simpson clonality was calculated by taking the square root of Simpson's diversity index across productive rearrangements. Drawn from immuneACCESS, this table holds only the in-frame rearrangements with V and J called that TCRdb kept. Clones are partly lost; checked studies trace under half to an unresolved V gene and leave the rest unexplained. V, J and clone size are those of that table, while D and trimming were read from the DNA. This sample holds roughly 140,000 clones; 80% to 90% were observed only once. Of the sample, about 4.1% falls within the top ten clones.

This specimen belongs to a study of blood T cell repertoires in COVID-19 (dated by TCRdb to about 2020). For the wider study: Samples covering the acute and convalescent phases of COVID-19 were provided by collaborators in the United States, Italy and Spain. Samples came from the ongoing ImmuneRACE study (first 160 participants) plus 1,254 subjects from 6 global collaborators. The repertoires were made available in a free public database intended to serve as a resource for research on the immune response to SARS-CoV-2. The prospective study material was composed of cDNA or gDNA derived from T cells, B-cell-depleted T cells, or PBMCs. Where HLA class I and class II types were available, the types were taken from metadata supplied by the sample provider, not from assay-based typing. Nearly every sample came with metadata listing a de-identified subject ID, COVID-19 status, age in years and sex. Deeply sampled blood TCRbeta repertoires from subjects exposed to, actively infected with, or recovered from COVID-19 were included in the dataset. Points the paper makes about the study in general: How much clinical and demographic metadata was included differed by source and by participant, and the metadata was provided uncurated.

The CDR3 sequence holds 14 residues, the cysteine and phenylalanine included. Only the CDR3 DNA is retained, 42 bases long and in frame from the first base. V is pared back by 2 bases and J by 0 bases, with 7 bases lying between the germline termini. CDR1 and CDR2, looked up from the germline V gene (reference sequence), are MNHEY and SMNVEV. Collaborating institutions collected whole blood in K2EDTA tubes following their own protocols. Collaborator samples were shipped for TCRbeta analysis as frozen whole blood, isolated PBMCs, or DNA extracted from either sample type. The sample comprised peripheral blood. This TCR was recovered from a woman between 35 and 50 years old with acute or convalescent COVID-19. In this chain, TRBV27 is recombined with TRBJ2-5; 5 matching bases give a weak D call of TRBD1. For the CDR3, the sequence is CASSLNRYQETQYF. At the DNA level, the sequence is TGTGCCAGCAGTTTAAACAGGTACCAAGAGACCCAGTACTTC.